The clone carrying this T cell receptor beta chain occurred a few times. The record originates from a study of T cells in Graves' hyperthyroidism and ophthalmopathy. Study summary: Peripheral blood was collected at initial diagnosis, before any treatment.

RNA transcripts gave rise to amplified TCR beta CDR3 regions. A set of HTBI primers served as the primers for a first-round RT-PCR of the TCR CDR3. TCRdb redid the calling of the multiplex PCR reads with MiXCR, one entry per CDR3 protein. The sample contains around 300,000 distinct CDR3 sequences, 20% to 25% of which appear only once. Material for sequencing was blood. The sequence was obtained from a man younger than 40 with Graves' ophthalmopathy.

This chain's CDR3 is CASSLTTGTGNEKLFF. The DNA for the CDR3 is TGCGCCAGCAGCTTAACCACCGGGACAGGAAATGAAAAACTGTTTTTT. The chain joins TRBV5-1 to TRBJ1-4; 8 bases line up with TRBD1. The V segment lost 2 bases and the J segment 5 bases; nucleotides outside the gene matches: 8. Germline-derived CDR1 and CDR2 are SGHRS and YFSETQ. This CDR3 has 16 residues.